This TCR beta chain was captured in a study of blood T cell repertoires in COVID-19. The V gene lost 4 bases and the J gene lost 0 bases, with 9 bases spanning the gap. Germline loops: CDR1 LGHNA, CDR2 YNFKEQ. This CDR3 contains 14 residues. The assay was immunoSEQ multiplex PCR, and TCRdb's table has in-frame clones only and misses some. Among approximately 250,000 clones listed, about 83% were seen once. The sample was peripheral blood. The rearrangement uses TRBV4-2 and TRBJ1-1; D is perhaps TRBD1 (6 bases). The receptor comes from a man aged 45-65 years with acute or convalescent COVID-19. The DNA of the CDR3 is TGTGCCAGCAGCCCGAGGGACATGAACACTGAAGCTTTCTTT. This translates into CASSPRDMNTEAFF.